This T cell receptor beta chain was found in a study of blood T cell repertoires in COVID-19. Study background: Sites across the United States, Italy and Spain contributed samples from acute and convalescent COVID-19. The cDNA or gDNA used as material had been derived from T cells, B-cell-depleted T cells, or PBMCs.

A few counts support this clone. Clones were sequenced by immunoSEQ multiplex PCR, and TCRdb holds only the in-frame ones, with some missing. The sample consists of around 300,000 clones, 75% to 90% of them appearing once. This CDR3 is built from 14 residues. The germline gives CDR1 KGHSH, CDR2 LQKENI. With V trimmed by 3 bases and J by 4 bases, 3 bases remained unmatched. The rearrangement uses TRBV18 and TRBJ1-1; 9 bases are shared with TRBD1. The clonotype originates from a woman aged 25-40 years with COVID-19, enrolled during active disease. Sequenced input: peripheral blood. CDR3 nucleotide sequence: TGTGCCAGCTCACCGGGACAGGGAGGCACTGAAGCTTTCTTT. Its translation is CASSPGQGGTEAFF. The entire variable domain, with the rest obtained from reference TRBV18 and TRBJ1-1, is as follows: NAGVMQNPRHLVRRRGQEARLRCSPMKGHSHVYWYRQLPEEGLKFMVYLQKENIIDESGMPKERFSAEFPKEGPSILRIQQVVRGDSAAYFCASSPGQGGTEAFFGQGTRLTVV.